This T cell receptor (beta chain) was retrieved from a study of blood T cells in healthy people across ages. Through a sample-barcoded 5' primer and a J-beta primer mix, a second PCR was run for roughly 7 to 12 cycles. TCRdb called the 5' RACE reads again in MiXCR, with one record for every CDR3 protein. The sample comprises 1.8 million or so distinct CDR3 sequences, around 40% of which are singletons, and about 21% rests with the top ten. CDR3 length: 15 residues. V shed 5 bases and J shed 5 bases, with 21 bases lying between them. In germline, CDR1 is DFQATT, CDR2 SNEGSKA (reference sequence). Sequenced material: blood. The sequence came from a human donor in good health. The V and J genes are TRBV20-1 and TRBJ2-5; weak D call: TRBD1 (6 bases). The CDR3 nucleotides read TGCAGTGCTTTCCTCTGGGGGCCATACGGGGAGACCCAGTACTTC. Its translation is CSAFLWGPYGETQYF.